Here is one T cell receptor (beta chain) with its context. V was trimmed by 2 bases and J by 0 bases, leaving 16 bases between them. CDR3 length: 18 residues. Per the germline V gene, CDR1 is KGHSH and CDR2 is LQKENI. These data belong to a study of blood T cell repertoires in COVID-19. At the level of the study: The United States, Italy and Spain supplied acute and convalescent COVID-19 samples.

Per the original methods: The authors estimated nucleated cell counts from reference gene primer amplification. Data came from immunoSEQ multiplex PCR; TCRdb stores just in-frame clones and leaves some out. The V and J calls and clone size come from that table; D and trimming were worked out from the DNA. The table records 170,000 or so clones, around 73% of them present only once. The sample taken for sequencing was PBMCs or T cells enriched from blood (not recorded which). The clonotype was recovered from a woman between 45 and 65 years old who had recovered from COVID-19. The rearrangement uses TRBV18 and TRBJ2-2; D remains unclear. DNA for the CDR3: TGTGCCAGCTCACCATCAGAAGTCCCCCTCGCGAACACCGGGGAGCTGTTTTTT. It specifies CASSPSEVPLANTGELFF. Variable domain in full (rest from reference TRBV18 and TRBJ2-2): NAGVMQNPRHLVRRRGQEARLRCSPMKGHSHVYWYRQLPEEGLKFMVYLQKENIIDESGMPKERFSAEFPKEGPSILRIQQVVRGDSAAYFCASSPSEVPLANTGELFFGEGSRLTVL.